The sequence of this T cell receptor (beta chain) was determined in a study of T cell repertoires in cytomegalovirus infection. In the study overall: Public TCR beta signatures were indicative of both CMV infection and a matching HLA type. Study results and limitations: What dominated the ex vivo response were HLA-C-restricted CMV-specific TCR beta clonotypes. Public TCR beta family frequency separated CMV-and-HLA carriers, including in an independent cohort.

V was clipped by 3 bases and J by 7 bases, with 10 bases between them. CDR3 length: 13 amino acids. CDR1 MDHEN and CDR2 SYDVKM come from the germline V gene. This clonotype was counted only a few times. Antigen unknown. TCRdb re-analysed the reads in MiXCR, keeping a single row per CDR3 protein. Among about 530,000 distinct CDR3 sequences listed, about 26% were seen once. The source material was PBMCs. The rearrangement links TRBV28 to TRBJ1-5, with no clear D. This sequence originates from a human donor in good health (CMV status not recorded). Some clones in this sample may be carry-over from other donors' samples. The CDR3 DNA is TGTGCCAGCAGTTTTGGGAGCGCGCAGCCCCAGCATTTT. Its translation is CASSFGSAQPQHF.